This T cell receptor beta chain was recovered during a study of cytomegalovirus exposure and HLA in healthy donors. General study points: In a later analysis, compared with equally common non-associated chains, HLA-associated beta chains were more expanded.

The PCR contained 60 Vbeta and 13 Jbeta primers. Sequenced by immunoSEQ multiplex PCR; TCRdb stores in-frame clones only, minus some. The sample consists of 110,000 to 150,000 clones, 60% to 80% of them appearing once. The CDR3 covers 14 residues. The V segment lost 4 bases and the J segment 1 base; nucleotides outside the gene matches: 3. Germline CDR1 and CDR2: SGHRS and YFSETQ. The table lists this clone with a few counts. What it binds is not known. The same CDR3 arises from other DNA sequences in this sample as well. The clonotype comes from a woman aged 25 to 39 in good health and CMV-seronegative. The chain couples TRBV5-1 to TRBJ1-1; 8 bases align to TRBD1. The sequencing sample was made of PBMCs. The CDR3 spells CASSGGTGNTEAFF. CDR3 coding DNA: TGCGCCAGCAGCGGCGGGACAGGGAACACTGAAGCTTTCTTT. Supplemented by reference TRBV5-1 and TRBJ1-1, the full variable domain reads KAGVTQTPRYLIKTRGQQVTLSCSPISGHRSVSWYQQTPGQGLQFLFEYFSETQRNKGNFPGRFSGRQFSNSRSEMNVSTLELGDSALYLCASSGGTGNTEAFFGQGTRLTVV.